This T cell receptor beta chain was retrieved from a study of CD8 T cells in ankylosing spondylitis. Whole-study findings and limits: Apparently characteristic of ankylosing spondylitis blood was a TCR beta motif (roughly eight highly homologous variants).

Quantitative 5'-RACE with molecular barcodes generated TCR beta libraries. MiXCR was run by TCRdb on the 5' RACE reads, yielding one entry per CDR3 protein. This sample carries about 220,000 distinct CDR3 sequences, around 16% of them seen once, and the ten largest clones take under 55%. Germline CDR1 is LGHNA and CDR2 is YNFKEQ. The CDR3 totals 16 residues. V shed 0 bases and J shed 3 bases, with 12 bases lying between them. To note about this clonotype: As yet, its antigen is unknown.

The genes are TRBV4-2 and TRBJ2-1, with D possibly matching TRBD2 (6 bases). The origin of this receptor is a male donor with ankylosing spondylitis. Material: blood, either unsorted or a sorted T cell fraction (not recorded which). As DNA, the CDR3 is TGTGCCAGCAGCCAAGATATCGGGGGACGCTACAATGAGCAGTTCTTC. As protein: CASSQDIGGRYNEQFF.